The 7 T cell receptor beta chains listed next were all sequenced from one sample in a study of blood T cell repertoires in COVID-19. TCRdb's table, derived via immunoSEQ multiplex PCR, lists solely in-frame clones and lacks some. The sample lists 200,000 to 300,000 clones, approximately 84% seen once, with about 4% in the top ten. The sequencing input was peripheral blood. The source of these receptors is a man aged 50-60 years with acute or convalescent COVID-19.

There are a few counts of this clone. The chain recombines TRBV30 with TRBJ1-1; weak D call: TRBD1 (5 bases). V was trimmed by 2 bases and J by 11 bases, leaving 18 bases between them. The CDR3 spans 13 residues. The germline V gene has CDR1 GTSNPN and CDR2 SVGIG (reference sequence). The CDR3 coding sequence is TGTGCCTGGAGTTCCGGGACTGACGCGAGGGCTTTCTTT. It yields the protein CAWSSGTDARAFF. The variable domain in full, with the rest retrieved from reference TRBV30 and TRBJ1-1, is SQTIHQWPATLVQPVGSPLSLECTVEGTSNPNLYWYRQAAGRGLQLLFYSVGIGQISSEVPQNLSASRPQDRQFILSSKKLLLSDSGFYLCAWSSGTDARAFFGQGTRLTVV.

The rearrangement uses TRBV2 and TRBJ1-2, with D possibly being TRBD1 (6 bases). There are 14 residues in the CDR3. Germline-derived CDR1 and CDR2 are SNHLY and FYNNEI. V was cut by 5 bases and J by 6 bases, with 16 bases left in between. The CDR3 loop reads CASSPGAVINGYTF. As DNA, the CDR3 is TGTGCCAGCAGTCCAGGGGCAGTAATAAATGGCTACACCTTC. Complete variable domain (other parts from reference TRBV2 and TRBJ1-2): EPEVTQTPSHQVTQMGQEVILRCVPISNHLYFYWYRQILGQKVEFLVSFYNNEISEKSEIFDDQFSVERPDGSNFTLKIRSTKLEDSAMYFCASSPGAVINGYTFGSGTRLTVV.

The count of this clone is one. The chain couples TRBV5-1 to TRBJ2-3; 11 bases align to TRBD2. The CDR3 has 18 amino acids. Germline assignment: CDR1 SGHRS and CDR2 YFSETQ. V shed 3 bases, J shed 0 bases, and the junction held 9 bases outside the gene matches. CDR3 residues: CASSWGLAAQTSTDTQYF. CDR3 DNA: TGCGCCAGCAGCTGGGGACTAGCGGCGCAAACTAGCACAGATACGCAGTATTTT.

This chain joins TRBV6-5 and TRBJ2-7; 7 bases are shared with TRBD2. The CDR3 has 13 amino acids. The germline V gene has CDR1 MNHEY and CDR2 SVGAGI. J gave up 2 bases and V 7 bases, and 5 bases lay outside the gene matches. CDR3 sequence (DNA): TGTGCCAGCACTAAGGGAGGGGCCTACGAGCAGTACTTC. Its translation is CASTKGGAYEQYF.

CDR3: CASSPRTSGRAKETQYF. DNA for the CDR3: TGTGCCAGTAGTCCACGGACTAGCGGGAGGGCCAAAGAGACCCAGTACTTC. This rearrangement joins TRBV19 to TRBJ2-5; 15 bases line up with TRBD2. The germline V gene encodes CDR1 LNHDA and CDR2 SQIVND (reference sequence). CDR3 size: 17 residues. With V trimmed by 5 bases and J by 3 bases, 7 bases remained unmatched.

The chain recombines TRBV6-5 with TRBJ1-3; no definite D call. CDR1 and CDR2 from the germline V gene are MNHEY and SVGAGI. V lost 0 bases to trimming and J lost 2 bases, with 11 bases between them. This CDR3 is 16 amino acids long. The CDR3 DNA is TGTGCCAGCAGTTACTCACTTCCAATACCTGGAAACACCATATATTTT. Translating it yields CASSYSLPIPGNTIYF.

This sequence joins TRBV7-9 and TRBJ2-1; 9 bases agree with TRBD1. CDR1 is SEHNR, CDR2 FQNEAQ, per germline (reference sequence). With 4 bases clipped from V and 0 bases from J, the junction kept 4 bases outside the gene matches. The CDR3 contains 16 residues. The DNA of the CDR3 is TGTGCCAGCAGCTCCGGACAGGGGCTCTCCTACAATGAGCAGTTCTTC. This sequence encodes CASSSGQGLSYNEQFF.